Listed below are T cell receptor beta chains from one sample, sequenced in a study of early T cells in non-severe SARS-CoV-2 infection. Each CDR3 protein gets one entry after TCRdb re-called the 5' RACE reads with MiXCR. The table includes more than 85,000 distinct CDR3 sequences, 16% detected once. The material was whole blood, obtained at baseline. The source of these receptors is an adult who was a healthcare worker with PCR-confirmed SARS-CoV-2 infection or an uninfected control (not recorded which). Both conserved end residues are part of each CDR3. A D gene is named only where the DNA matches it firmly. Size tells how often a clone was seen (once, few, many) or the class of an expanded clone, and some rows leave it out.

abundance: NA
j_gene: TRBJ1-4
v_gene: TRBV7-8
d_gene: NA
CDR3aa: CASSLRQQPSTNEKLFF
CDR3nt: TGTGCCAGCAGCTTAAGACAACAGCCCTCAACTAATGAAAAACTGTTTTTT

abundance: NA
j_gene: TRBJ2-1
v_gene: TRBV7-9
d_gene: NA
CDR3aa: CASSPRAGAQFF
CDR3nt: TGTGCCAGCAGCCCCCGGGCGGGTGCGCAGTTCTTC

abundance: few
j_gene: TRBJ2-3
v_gene: TRBV2
d_gene: NA
CDR3aa: CASAKGAGTDTQYF
CDR3nt: TGTGCCAGTGCTAAGGGCGCAGGCACAGATACGCAGTATTTT

abundance: few
j_gene: TRBJ2-7
v_gene: TRBV7-2
d_gene: NA
CDR3aa: CASSSDRFSYEQYF
CDR3nt: TGTGCCAGCAGCTCTGACAGATTTTCCTACGAGCAGTACTTC

abundance: few
j_gene: TRBJ2-5
v_gene: TRBV10-2
d_gene: TRBD1
CDR3aa: CASSVRGRETQYF
CDR3nt: TGCGCCAGCAGTGTCAGGGGGCGAGAGACCCAGTACTTC

abundance: NA
j_gene: TRBJ2-1
v_gene: TRBV11-2
d_gene: NA
CDR3aa: CASSQGRTKQFF
CDR3nt: TGTGCCAGCAGCCAAGGGCGAACAAAGCAGTTCTTC

abundance: NA
j_gene: TRBJ2-3
v_gene: TRBV6-5
d_gene: NA
CDR3aa: CASRERRLGGTDTQYF
CDR3nt: TGTGCCAGCAGGGAGCGGCGGTTGGGGGGCACAGATACGCAGTATTTT

abundance: few
j_gene: TRBJ2-7
v_gene: TRBV10-3
d_gene: NA
CDR3aa: CAISSSASSYEQYF
CDR3nt: TGTGCCATCAGTTCTAGCGCGTCCTCCTACGAGCAGTACTTC

abundance: NA
j_gene: TRBJ2-7
v_gene: TRBV15
d_gene: TRBD2
CDR3aa: CATSRGSGRGYEQYF
CDR3nt: TGTGCCACCAGCAGAGGAAGCGGGAGGGGATACGAGCAGTACTTC

abundance: NA
j_gene: TRBJ1-1
v_gene: TRBV6-6
d_gene: NA
CDR3aa: CASSYYGGGSTEAFF
CDR3nt: TGTGCCAGCAGTTACTATGGGGGCGGGAGCACTGAAGCTTTCTTT

abundance: few
j_gene: TRBJ2-3
v_gene: TRBV9
d_gene: NA
CDR3aa: CASSPGEDTQYF
CDR3nt: TGTGCCAGCAGCCCAGGTGAGGATACGCAGTATTTT

abundance: few
j_gene: TRBJ2-3
v_gene: TRBV5-4
d_gene: TRBD1
CDR3aa: CASSPGGITDTQYF
CDR3nt: TGTGCCAGCAGCCCAGGGGGCATCACAGATACGCAGTATTTT

abundance: few
j_gene: TRBJ2-2
v_gene: TRBV12-3/TRBV12-4
d_gene: NA
CDR3aa: CASSKEGSTGELFF
CDR3nt: TGTGCCAGCAGTAAGGAGGGGAGCACCGGGGAGCTGTTTTTT

abundance: NA
j_gene: TRBJ1-4
v_gene: TRBV12-3/TRBV12-4
d_gene: NA
CDR3aa: CASSPGPNEKLFF
CDR3nt: TGTGCCAGCAGCCCCGGGCCCAATGAAAAACTGTTTTTT

abundance: NA
j_gene: TRBJ2-1
v_gene: TRBV28
d_gene: NA
CDR3aa: CASSSDSGSYNEQFF
CDR3nt: TGTGCCAGCAGTTCGGACTCCGGGTCCTACAATGAGCAGTTCTTC

abundance: many
j_gene: TRBJ2-1
v_gene: TRBV24-1
d_gene: TRBD2
CDR3aa: CATFGLTSGNNEQFF
CDR3nt: TGTGCCACCTTCGGCCTGACTAGCGGGAACAATGAGCAGTTCTTC

abundance: few
j_gene: TRBJ2-1
v_gene: TRBV11-2
d_gene: TRBD2
CDR3aa: CASSLVRGRARYEQFF
CDR3nt: TGTGCCAGCAGCTTAGTTCGCGGGAGGGCCCGCTATGAGCAGTTCTTC

abundance: NA
j_gene: TRBJ2-5
v_gene: TRBV12-3/TRBV12-4
d_gene: NA
CDR3aa: CASSFRFYSHGTQYF
CDR3nt: TGTGCCAGCAGTTTTCGGTTTTACAGCCACGGGACCCAGTACTTC

abundance: NA
j_gene: TRBJ2-7
v_gene: TRBV18
d_gene: NA
CDR3aa: CASSPLVPSEQYF
CDR3nt: TGTGCCAGCTCACCCTTGGTACCCTCCGAGCAGTACTTC

abundance: NA
j_gene: TRBJ2-7
v_gene: TRBV13
d_gene: NA
CDR3aa: CATGTGTYEQYF
CDR3nt: TGTGCCACCGGGACGGGAACCTACGAGCAGTACTTC

abundance: NA
j_gene: TRBJ2-3
v_gene: TRBV3-1
d_gene: NA
CDR3aa: CASSQDVPRVPDTQYF
CDR3nt: TGTGCCAGCAGCCAAGATGTCCCCAGGGTGCCAGATACGCAGTATTTT

abundance: NA
j_gene: TRBJ2-3
v_gene: TRBV20-1
d_gene: TRBD2
CDR3aa: CSARSLAGATDTQYF
CDR3nt: TGCAGTGCTAGATCTCTAGCGGGGGCCACAGATACGCAGTATTTT

abundance: few
j_gene: TRBJ2-1
v_gene: TRBV12-3/TRBV12-4
d_gene: TRBD2
CDR3aa: CASSTAGGQFF
CDR3nt: TGTGCCAGCAGTACAGCGGGAGGGCAGTTCTTC

abundance: NA
j_gene: TRBJ2-1
v_gene: TRBV5-1
d_gene: NA
CDR3aa: CASSWEVYNEQFF
CDR3nt: TGCGCCAGCAGCTGGGAGGTTTACAATGAGCAGTTCTTC

abundance: NA
j_gene: TRBJ2-4
v_gene: TRBV6-2/TRBV6-3
d_gene: NA
CDR3aa: CASRYQGTDIQYF
CDR3nt: TGTGCCAGCAGGTATCAGGGGACGGACATTCAGTACTTC

abundance: many
j_gene: TRBJ2-3
v_gene: TRBV24-1
d_gene: TRBD1
CDR3aa: CATSEGDRVDTQYF
CDR3nt: TGTGCCACCAGTGAGGGGGACAGGGTGGATACGCAGTATTTT

abundance: many
j_gene: TRBJ1-1
v_gene: TRBV20-1
d_gene: NA
CDR3aa: CSARDSGRVGTEAFF
CDR3nt: TGCAGTGCTAGAGATTCGGGGAGGGTGGGCACTGAAGCTTTCTTT

abundance: NA
j_gene: TRBJ2-3
v_gene: TRBV11-2
d_gene: TRBD1
CDR3aa: CASSVQGQTTDTQYF
CDR3nt: TGTGCCAGCAGCGTACAGGGACAGACCACAGATACGCAGTATTTT

abundance: NA
j_gene: TRBJ2-1
v_gene: TRBV20-1
d_gene: NA
CDR3aa: CSARRHNEQFF
CDR3nt: TGCAGTGCGAGAAGACACAATGAGCAGTTCTTC

abundance: few
j_gene: TRBJ2-3
v_gene: TRBV7-9
d_gene: TRBD2
CDR3aa: CASSPWGLAGVEDTQYF
CDR3nt: TGTGCCAGCAGCCCGTGGGGACTAGCGGGAGTGGAGGATACGCAGTATTTT

abundance: NA
j_gene: TRBJ2-5
v_gene: TRBV5-1
d_gene: NA
CDR3aa: CASREGETQYF
CDR3nt: TGCGCCAGCAGGGAGGGAGAGACCCAGTACTTC

abundance: NA
j_gene: TRBJ1-2
v_gene: TRBV19
d_gene: NA
CDR3aa: CASIRTGNPSGYTF
CDR3nt: TGTGCCAGTATCCGGACTGGGAACCCAAGTGGCTACACCTTC

abundance: few
j_gene: TRBJ2-1
v_gene: TRBV28
d_gene: NA
CDR3aa: CASSLLAISYNEQFF
CDR3nt: TGTGCCAGCAGTTTACTAGCTATCTCCTACAATGAGCAGTTCTTC

abundance: NA
j_gene: TRBJ2-3
v_gene: TRBV11-2
d_gene: TRBD1
CDR3aa: CASTSGGAPTDTQYF
CDR3nt: TGTGCCAGCACCTCAGGGGGCGCCCCTACAGATACGCAGTATTTT

abundance: many
j_gene: TRBJ1-1
v_gene: TRBV11-2
d_gene: NA
CDR3aa: CASSRETQMNTEAFF
CDR3nt: TGTGCCAGCAGCAGAGAAACGCAGATGAACACTGAAGCTTTCTTT

abundance: NA
j_gene: TRBJ2-7
v_gene: TRBV9
d_gene: NA
CDR3aa: CASSVGPLSSYEQYF
CDR3nt: TGTGCCAGCAGCGTAGGTCCTTTAAGCTCCTACGAGCAGTACTTC

abundance: many
j_gene: TRBJ2-5
v_gene: TRBV7-9
d_gene: TRBD2
CDR3aa: CASSRTRETQYF
CDR3nt: TGTGCCAGCAGCCGGACTAGAGAGACCCAGTACTTC

abundance: few
j_gene: TRBJ2-7
v_gene: TRBV20-1
d_gene: NA
CDR3aa: CSARDPLDEQYF
CDR3nt: TGCAGTGCTAGAGATCCTCTAGACGAGCAGTACTTC

abundance: NA
j_gene: TRBJ1-2
v_gene: TRBV6-2/TRBV6-3
d_gene: TRBD1
CDR3aa: CASIGTVRRGGYTF
CDR3nt: TGTGCCAGCATCGGGACAGTGCGACGGGGAGGCTACACCTTC

abundance: NA
j_gene: TRBJ2-1
v_gene: TRBV7-9
d_gene: TRBD1
CDR3aa: CASSSSPIRQGRSYNEQFF
CDR3nt: TGTGCCAGCAGCTCCTCACCAATTCGACAGGGACGCTCCTACAATGAGCAGTTCTTC

abundance: many
j_gene: TRBJ2-1
v_gene: TRBV9
d_gene: TRBD1
CDR3aa: CASSASGTGLYEQFF
CDR3nt: TGTGCCAGCAGCGCCTCCGGGACAGGACTCTATGAGCAGTTCTTC

abundance: few
j_gene: TRBJ2-5
v_gene: TRBV20-1
d_gene: TRBD2
CDR3aa: CSPLVGAGVKETQYF
CDR3nt: TGCAGCCCCCTCGTAGGAGCGGGAGTTAAAGAGACCCAGTACTTC

abundance: NA
j_gene: TRBJ2-3
v_gene: TRBV9
d_gene: TRBD2
CDR3aa: CASSVSGGGTDTQYF
CDR3nt: TGTGCCAGCAGCGTATCGGGAGGAGGCACAGATACGCAGTATTTT